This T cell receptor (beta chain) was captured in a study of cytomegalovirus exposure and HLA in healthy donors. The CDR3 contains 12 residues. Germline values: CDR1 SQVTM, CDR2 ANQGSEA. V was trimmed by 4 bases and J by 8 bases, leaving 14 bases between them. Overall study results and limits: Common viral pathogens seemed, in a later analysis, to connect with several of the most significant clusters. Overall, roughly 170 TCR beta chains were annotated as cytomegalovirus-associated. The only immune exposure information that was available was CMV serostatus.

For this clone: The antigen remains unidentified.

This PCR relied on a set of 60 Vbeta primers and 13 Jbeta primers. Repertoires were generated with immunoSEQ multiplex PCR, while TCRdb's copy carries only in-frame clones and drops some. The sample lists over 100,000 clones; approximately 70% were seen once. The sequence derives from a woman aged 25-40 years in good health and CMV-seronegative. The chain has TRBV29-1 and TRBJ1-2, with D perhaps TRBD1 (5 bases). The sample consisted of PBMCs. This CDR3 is CSVGSGPGGYTF. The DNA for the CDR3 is TGCAGCGTTGGATCAGGGCCGGGCGGCTACACCTTC. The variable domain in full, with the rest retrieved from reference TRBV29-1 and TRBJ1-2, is SAVISQKPSRDICQRGTSLTIQCQVDSQVTMMFWYRQQPGQSLTLIATANQGSEATYESGFVIDKFPISRPNLTFSTLTVSNMSPEDSSIYLCSVGSGPGGYTFGSGTRLTVV.